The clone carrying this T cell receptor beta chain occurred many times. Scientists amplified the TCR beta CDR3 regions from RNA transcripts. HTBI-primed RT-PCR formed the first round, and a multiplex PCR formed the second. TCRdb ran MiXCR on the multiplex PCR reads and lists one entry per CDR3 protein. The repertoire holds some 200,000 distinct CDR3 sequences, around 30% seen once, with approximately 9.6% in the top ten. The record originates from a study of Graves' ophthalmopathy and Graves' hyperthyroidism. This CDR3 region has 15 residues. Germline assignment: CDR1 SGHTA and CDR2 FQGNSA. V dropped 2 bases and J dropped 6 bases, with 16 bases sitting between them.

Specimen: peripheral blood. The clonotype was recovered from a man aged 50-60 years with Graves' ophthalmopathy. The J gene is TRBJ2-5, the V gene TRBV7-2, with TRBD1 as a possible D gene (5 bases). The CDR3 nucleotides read TGTGCCAGCAGCTTAATTCAGACAGTGGGGAAGACCCAGTACTTC. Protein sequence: CASSLIQTVGKTQYF.